Each of the 19 T cell receptor beta chains below was sequenced from the same sample in a study of blood T cell repertoires in COVID-19. The method was immunoSEQ multiplex PCR; TCRdb's version includes in-frame clones alone and lacks a portion of them. The table shows about 90,000 clones, with 76% occurring only once. The sample consisted of peripheral blood. The receptor source for this set is a man in his 70s with acute or convalescent COVID-19.

V and J are TRBV28 and TRBJ2-3; 9 nucleotides agree with TRBD2. This CDR3 is 13 amino acids long. V dropped 2 bases and J dropped 8; count of bases not matched to a gene: 2. Germline lookup yields CDR1 MDHEN and CDR2 SYDVKM. In nucleotides, the CDR3 is TGTGCCAGCAGTTTAGCGGGAGGGGGTACGCAGTATTTT. Encoded protein: CASSLAGGGTQYF.

The chain is built from TRBV7-3 and TRBJ1-5; D is unresolved. CDR1 and CDR2 from the germline V gene are SGHTA and FQGTGA. The CDR3 is 11 amino acids. Trimming shortened V by 2 bases and J by 11 bases, and 7 bases separated the two germline ends. The CDR3 bases are TGTGCCAGCAGCTTAGCGGGAGCCCAGCATTTT. As protein: CASSLAGAQHF.

This chain joins TRBV9 and TRBJ2-1; D gene unclear. Germline CDR1 reads SGDLS; CDR2 reads YYNGEE. V lost 1 base, J lost 7 bases, and 12 bases lay in between. This CDR3 comprises 14 residues. The chain's CDR3 is CASSVSPKHNEQFF. The CDR3 DNA follows: TGTGCCAGCAGCGTATCACCCAAGCATAATGAGCAGTTCTTC.

The chain uses TRBV5-1 and TRBJ2-4; 9 nucleotides match TRBD1. J was trimmed by 1 base and V by 4 bases; bases with no gene match: 9. Germline V gene lookup returns CDR1 SGHRS and CDR2 YFSETQ. This CDR3 has 17 residues. CDR3 DNA sequence: TGCGCCAGCAGCGCGTCTTCCGGGACAGGGGCCAAAAACATTCAGTACTTC. This gives the protein CASSASSGTGAKNIQYF.

The V call is TRBV5-4, the J call TRBJ1-1; D unresolved. The CDR3 contains 15 residues. CDR1 SGHNT and CDR2 YYREEE come from the germline V gene (reference sequence). V lost 5 bases, J lost 0 bases, and 14 bases lay in between. Here the CDR3 reads CASRPGGTMNTEAFF. As DNA, the CDR3 is TGTGCCAGCAGACCCGGCGGCACTATGAACACTGAAGCTTTCTTT.

This clone was detected only a few times. The gene calls are TRBV2 and TRBJ2-7; D possibly corresponds to TRBD1 (5 bases). CDR3 length: 11 amino acids. Germline CDR1 reads SNHLY; CDR2 reads FYNNEI. The DNA of the CDR3 is TGTGCGGCGAGTGACAGATACGAGCAGTACTTC. Protein: CAASDRYEQYF. Using reference TRBV2 and TRBJ2-7 for the parts outside the CDR3, the full variable domain is EPEVTQTPSHQVTQMGQEVILRCVPISNHLYFYWYRQILGQKVEFLVSFYNNEISEKSEIFDDQFSVERPDGSNFTLKIRSTKLEDSAMYFCAASDRYEQYFGPGTRLTVT.

The chain is built from TRBV3-1 (or the pseudogene TRBV3-2) and TRBJ1-2, with 7 bases fitting TRBD1. V shed 3 bases and J 5 bases; nucleotides not matched to a gene: 3. The CDR3 is 13 residues long. Germline values: CDR1 LGHDT, CDR2 YNNKEL (reference sequence). The CDR3 nucleotides read TGTGCCAGCAGCCAGAGGGACAGTTATGGCTACACCTTC. The encoded protein is CASSQRDSYGYTF.

J is TRBJ2-7 and V is TRBV30; 7 nucleotides line up with TRBD2. Trimming removed 1 base from V and 9 bases from J; junction bases left unmatched: 6. Germline CDR1 is GTSNPN and CDR2 is SVGIG (reference sequence). The CDR3 extends over 12 amino acids. In DNA, the CDR3 is TGTGCCTGGAGTGACGGATCGGGAGGGCAGTACGTC. Amino acids: CAWSDGSGGQYV.

This rearrangement joins TRBV11-3 to TRBJ2-7; D is possibly TRBD2 (5 bases). The CDR3 spans 14 residues. V lost 5 bases and J 3 bases, leaving 14 bases between the germline ends. The germline V gene has CDR1 SGHNT and CDR2 YENEEA. The CDR3 reads CASSPNGEGYEQYV. Written as DNA, the CDR3 is TGTGCCAGCAGCCCCAACGGGGAAGGCTACGAGCAGTACGTC.

The V gene is TRBV6-6, the J gene TRBJ1-2; D is perhaps TRBD1 (6 bases). V lost 2 bases and J lost 0, with 10 bases in between. CDR1 and CDR2 from the germline V gene are MNHNY and SVGAGI (reference sequence). This CDR3 region has 15 residues. The CDR3 sequence: CASSYGGQTNYGYTF. The CDR3 nucleotides read TGTGCCAGCAGTTACGGGGGACAAACTAACTATGGCTACACCTTC.

The chain recombines TRBV28 with TRBJ1-5, with TRBD1 identical over 9 bases. The V and J ends lost 1 base and 2 bases, in that order; junction bases with no gene match: 3. CDR1 is MDHEN, CDR2 SYDVKM, per germline. The CDR3 has 16 residues. The CDR3 DNA follows: TGTGCCAGCAGTTTATTCCGGGACAGGGGCAATCAGCCCCAGCATTTT. This translates into CASSLFRDRGNQPQHF.

The chain has TRBV30 and TRBJ2-1; tentatively, D is TRBD2 (6 bases). CDR3 length equals 13 residues. The ends were cut back, 8 bases at V and 6 bases at J, with 17 bases in the middle. Germline lookup yields CDR1 GTSNPN and CDR2 SVGIG (reference sequence). The CDR3 DNA reads as TGTGCCCAGATGGGGGGACTTTGCAATGAGCAGTTCTTC. It yields the protein CAQMGGLCNEQFF.

This chain joins TRBV6-5 and TRBJ1-6; weak D call: TRBD1 (5 bases). Germline CDR1 reads MNHEY; CDR2 reads SVGAGI. V dropped 4 bases and J dropped 11 bases, with 12 bases sitting between them. This CDR3 spans 13 amino acids. The CDR3 is CASSSGTETPLHF. The CDR3, as DNA: TGTGCCAGCAGTTCCGGGACTGAGACACCCCTCCACTTT.

This clone turned up a few times. The chain combines TRBV19 with TRBJ1-2; TRBD1 aligns across 9 bases. CDR1 and CDR2 from the germline V gene are LNHDA and SQIVND (reference sequence). This CDR3 is built from 16 residues. V lost 2 bases to trimming and J lost 5 bases; unmatched junction nucleotides: 9. The CDR3 sequence: CASSIQFSDRGYGYTF. The CDR3 nucleotides are TGTGCCAGTAGTATACAGTTTTCGGACAGGGGATATGGCTACACCTTC.

The V call is TRBV3-1 (or the pseudogene TRBV3-2), the J call TRBJ2-1; 11 bases agree with TRBD2. The CDR3 runs 17 residues. J lost 2 bases, V lost 1 base, and 4 bases had no gene match. Germline V gene sequence: CDR1 LGHDT, CDR2 YNNKEL (reference sequence). In DNA, the CDR3 is TGTGCCAGCAGCCAAGGGGGGACTAGCGGCGCCTACAATGAGCAGTTCTTC. Protein sequence: CASSQGGTSGAYNEQFF.

The chain uses TRBV28 and TRBJ2-5; 7 bases align to TRBD1. The V gene end was trimmed by 5 bases and the J gene end by 5 bases; junction bases not matched to a gene: 8. In germline, CDR1 is MDHEN, CDR2 SYDVKM. The CDR3 runs to 14 residues. The CDR3 loop reads CASSPQGVAETQYF. The CDR3 region has the DNA TGTGCCAGCAGTCCGCAGGGGGTGGCCGAGACCCAGTACTTC.

This sequence joins TRBV28 and TRBJ2-5; D perhaps matches TRBD2 (6 bases). CDR1 is MDHEN and CDR2 is SYDVKM in the germline V gene. The ends were cut back, 4 bases at V and 5 bases at J, with 17 bases in the middle. The CDR3 has 15 residues. The CDR3 sequence: CASSSTSAGGETQYF. In nucleotides, the CDR3 is TGTGCCAGCAGTTCGACATCGGCCGGGGGTGAGACCCAGTACTTC. The whole variable domain, filled in from reference TRBV28 and TRBJ2-5, reads DVKVTQSSRYLVKRTGEKVFLECVQDMDHENMFWYRQDPGLGLRLIYFSYDVKMKEKGDIPEGYSVSREKKERFSLILESASTNQTSMYLCASSSTSAGGETQYFGPGTRLLVL.

The J gene is TRBJ1-1, the V gene TRBV15; a weak D match, TRBD1 (6 bases). The V end lost 4 bases, the J end lost 5 bases, and 20 bases lay between the germline ends. This CDR3 comprises 16 residues. CDR1 is LNHNV, CDR2 YYDKDF, per germline (reference sequence). DNA of the CDR3: TGTGCCACCAGCACTATATTGGGACATCAAAGTACTGAAGCTTTCTTT. This translates into CATSTILGHQSTEAFF.

This clone showed up just a few times. The chain has TRBV12-3 or TRBV12-4 and TRBJ1-1; perhaps TRBD1 as D (5 bases). There are 11 residues in the CDR3. Trimming cost V 1 base and J 11 bases, with 8 bases left between them. The CDR3 sequence: CASSLVRGAFF. CDR3 in DNA: TGTGCCAGCAGTTTAGTACGGGGGGCTTTCTTT.